Each of the 31 T cell receptor beta chains below was sequenced from the same sample in a study of PD-1 blockade in classical Hodgkin lymphoma. As for time point: cycle 4 day 1 (C4D1), after less than 7 weeks of nivolumab. Each of the patients experienced relapse following autologous stem cell transplantation, and their brentuximab vedotin exposure differed. It was by magnetic negative selection that CD8+ T cells were isolated from thawed PBMCs. Sequencing used immunoSEQ multiplex PCR; TCRdb keeps in-frame clones, though not all of them. The table includes some 9,500 clones, 74% detected once. The specimen comprised CD8+ T cells from blood, sampled before the fourth cycle of nivolumab. These receptors came from a human donor with classical Hodgkin lymphoma.

The chain employs TRBV4-3 and TRBJ1-4; TRBD1 matches 9 bases. The junction had 14 bases not matched to a gene; V was cut back by 6 bases and J by 6 bases. The CDR3 contains 17 residues. The germline V gene has CDR1 LGHNA and CDR2 YSLEER. This chain's CDR3 is CASRPSFPGQGYEKLFF. DNA for the CDR3: TGCGCCAGCAGACCTAGTTTTCCGGGACAGGGATATGAAAAACTGTTTTTT.

The chain couples TRBV4-3 to TRBJ1-1; D ambiguous. The CDR3 extends over 15 amino acids. The germline V gene has CDR1 LGHNA and CDR2 YSLEER. V shed 0 bases and J shed 6 bases, with 14 bases lying between them. DNA of the CDR3: TGCGCCAGCAGCCAAGAAAGGTGGAAGGGATCTGAAGCTTTCTTT. Translated: CASSQERWKGSEAFF.

The chain carries TRBV7-9 and TRBJ2-1; no clear D gene. The V end lost 2 bases, the J end lost 9 bases, and 5 bases lay between the germline ends. The CDR3 is 11 residues long. Germline V gene sequence: CDR1 SEHNR, CDR2 FQNEAQ (reference sequence). The CDR3 nucleotides read TGTGCCAGCAGCTTAATAAGTGAGCAGTTCTTC. Its translation is CASSLISEQFF.

The genes are TRBV19 and TRBJ2-1; 8 bases are a match to TRBD2. The CDR3 contains 15 residues. The germline CDR1 and CDR2 sequences are LNHDA and SQIVND (reference sequence). V lost 6 bases, J lost 8 bases, and 12 bases stayed unmatched. The CDR3 DNA is TGTGCCAGTAGCTCGGGTAGTAGCGGGGTCTATGAGCAGTTCTTC. Translating gives CASSSGSSGVYEQFF.

There are a few counts of this clone. The chain couples TRBV30 to TRBJ1-1; D might be TRBD1 (5 bases). Trimming removed 4 bases at V and 0 bases at J, with 9 bases between. Germline-derived CDR1 and CDR2 are GTSNPN and SVGIG (reference sequence). This CDR3 region has 13 residues. CDR3 in amino acids: CAWTGEVNTEAFF. In nucleotides, the CDR3 is TGTGCCTGGACGGGGGAGGTGAACACTGAAGCTTTCTTT.

This clone came up a few times. This chain joins TRBV27 and TRBJ1-2; 7 bases map to TRBD1. Trimming removed 8 bases from V and 8 bases from J; junction bases left unmatched: 17. CDR3 length equals 15 residues. The germline gives CDR1 MNHEY, CDR2 SMNVEV (reference sequence). The CDR3 here is CASLPGGLAPDGYTF. The CDR3 DNA is TGTGCCAGCCTCCCAGGGGGTCTAGCCCCAGACGGCTACACCTTC.

The chain couples TRBV4-1 to TRBJ2-7; 10 bases align to TRBD1. V lost 4 bases, J lost 6 bases, and 12 bases stayed unmatched. This CDR3 contains 16 residues. CDR1 is MGHRA and CDR2 is YSYEKL in the germline V gene. In DNA, the CDR3 is TGCGCCAGCAGCCTGGCCGGGACAGGGGAAAAGGGCGAGCAGTACTTC. Protein: CASSLAGTGEKGEQYF.

In this sample, this clone turned up a few times. The DNA of the CDR3 is TGCGCCAGCAGCCCGGTTTGGGGGAGCACAGATACGCAGTATTTT. It translates to CASSPVWGSTDTQYF. The chain is built from TRBV5-1 and TRBJ2-3; D possibly matches TRBD1 or TRBD2 (5 bases each). The CDR3 sequence is 15 residues long. V was pared by 4 bases and J by 0 bases, with 12 bases between. Germline assignment: CDR1 SGHRS and CDR2 YFSETQ.

This clone showed up just a few times. V and J are TRBV7-9 and TRBJ2-7; D perhaps matches TRBD1 (5 bases). This CDR3 is built from 14 residues. CDR1 SEHNR and CDR2 FQNEAQ come from the germline V gene (reference sequence). Trimming removed 4 bases at V and 4 bases at J, with 14 bases between. The CDR3 sequence is CASSSKDTLYEQYF. The CDR3, as DNA: TGTGCCAGCAGCTCAAAGGACACGTTATACGAGCAGTACTTC.

This chain uses TRBV29-1 with TRBJ2-5; D possibly uses TRBD1 or TRBD2 (5 bases each). V lost 2 bases, J lost 5 bases, and 12 bases lay in between. Germline CDR1 SQVTM, CDR2 ANQGSEA. The length of the CDR3 is 13 residues. CDR3 in DNA: TGCAGCGTTGAAAAGGGGAGTGTCGAGACCCAGTACTTC. It encodes CSVEKGSVETQYF.

V gene TRBV29-1 combines with J gene TRBJ2-1, with D perhaps matching TRBD1 (5 bases). CDR1 is SQVTM and CDR2 is ANQGSEA in the germline V gene. The CDR3 runs to 15 residues. Trimming took 0 bases from V and 8 from J, leaving 17 bases between them. The CDR3 region has the DNA TGCAGCGTTGAAGATCGAATAGGGGTAGGGCATGAGCAGTTCTTC. Protein sequence: CSVEDRIGVGHEQFF.

The genes are TRBV28 and TRBJ2-7; D is unclear. CDR1 is MDHEN and CDR2 is SYDVKM in the germline V gene. V was pared by 7 bases and J by 0 bases, with 10 bases between. The CDR3 covers 13 residues. CDR3 nucleotides: TGTGCCAGCACTCAGAGGAGCTCCTACGAGCAGTACTTC. This gives the protein CASTQRSSYEQYF.

The chain employs TRBV2 and TRBJ2-7; TRBD2 matches at 7 bases. CDR1 SNHLY and CDR2 FYNNEI come from the germline V gene. The CDR3 covers 15 residues. V was clipped by 7 bases and J by 0 bases; unmatched bases: 9. The CDR3 spells CASNPSGVGSYEQYF. Here the CDR3 DNA reads TGTGCCAGCAATCCCAGCGGGGTAGGCTCCTACGAGCAGTACTTC.

A few counts support this clone. The V call is TRBV28, the J call TRBJ1-4; the D gene is possibly TRBD1 (5 bases). Germline loops: CDR1 MDHEN, CDR2 SYDVKM. The CDR3 is 14 residues long. V lost 5 bases and J lost 7, with 14 bases in between. The CDR3 nucleotides read TGTGCCAGCAGTATACAGGTCCGTCCTGAAAAACTGTTTTTT. The encoded protein is CASSIQVRPEKLFF.

The chain carries TRBV6-6 and TRBJ1-1; D unresolved. The CDR3 contains 12 residues. Germline CDR1 reads MNHNY; CDR2 reads SVGAGI (reference sequence). V was trimmed by 2 bases and J by 3 bases, leaving 4 bases between them. The chain's CDR3 is CASSYGDTEAFF. The CDR3 coding sequence is TGTGCCAGCAGTTACGGGGACACTGAAGCTTTCTTT.

This chain uses TRBV10-3 with TRBJ2-7; 8 bases map to TRBD2. V lost 4 bases to trimming and J lost 5 bases; unmatched junction nucleotides: 13. The CDR3 has 16 residues. Germline V gives CDR1 ENHRY, CDR2 SYGVKD. The CDR3 loop reads CAISGPGLGVGNEQYF. CDR3 coding DNA: TGTGCCATCAGTGGGCCGGGACTAGGGGTCGGAAACGAGCAGTACTTC.

In its sample, this clone was seen once. The V gene is TRBV7-2, the J gene TRBJ2-1, with 8 bases that match TRBD1. CDR1 is SGHTA, CDR2 FQGNSA, per germline. This CDR3 comprises 13 residues. V lost 4 bases and J lost 7; bases outside the gene matches: 3. The CDR3 here is CASSSWTGNEQFF. The CDR3 region has the DNA TGTGCCAGCAGCTCCTGGACAGGGAATGAGCAGTTCTTC. The variable domain in full, with the rest retrieved from reference TRBV7-2 and TRBJ2-1, is GAGVSQSPSNKVTEKGKDVELRCDPISGHTALYWYRQSLGQGLEFLIYFQGNSAPDKSGLPSDRFSAERTGGSVSTLTIQRTQQEDSAVYLCASSSWTGNEQFFGPGTRLTVL.

The chain joins TRBV29-1 to TRBJ1-2; D is possibly TRBD1 (6 bases). Germline values: CDR1 SQVTM, CDR2 ANQGSEA. This CDR3 has 15 residues. The ends were cut back, 5 bases at V and 4 bases at J, with 20 bases in the middle. This CDR3 reads CSVPRGIVTSYGYTF. In DNA form, the CDR3 reads TGCAGCGTTCCGAGGGGGATTGTAACAAGCTATGGCTACACCTTC.

CDR3 protein: CASSYSAQDLKAEAFF. In DNA form, the CDR3 reads TGTGCCAGCAGTTACTCGGCCCAGGACCTGAAGGCTGAAGCTTTCTTT. This sequence joins TRBV6-5 and TRBJ1-1, with D hard to call. The CDR3 is 16 amino acids. Per germline, CDR1 MNHEY and CDR2 SVGAGI. V lost 0 bases, J lost 6 bases, and 17 bases lay in between.

The CDR3 DNA follows: TGCGCCAGCAGCCAGTCCGGGGAACTCTATGGCTACACCTTC. Its protein is CASSQSGELYGYTF. The V gene is TRBV4-1, the J gene TRBJ1-2; D is ambiguous. The CDR3 totals 14 residues. Germline values: CDR1 MGHRA, CDR2 YSYEKL. The V end lost 3 bases, the J end lost 4 bases, and 12 bases lay between the germline ends.

The chain uses TRBV28 and TRBJ1-5; possible D gene TRBD1, 6 bases. The germline CDR1 and CDR2 sequences are MDHEN and SYDVKM. The V end was cut by 8 bases, the J end by 3 bases, with 17 bases between. There are 15 residues in the CDR3. The CDR3 DNA is TGTGCCAGCCGGACAGAACTAAGGATCAATCAGCCCCAGCATTTT. Amino acid sequence: CASRTELRINQPQHF.

The chain couples TRBV10-2 to TRBJ2-7; D could derive from TRBD1 or TRBD2 (6 bases each). The germline gives CDR1 WSHSY, CDR2 SAAADI. The ends were cut back, 4 bases at V and 3 bases at J, with 13 bases in the middle. This CDR3 comprises 14 residues. The CDR3: CASSGGAFNYEQYF. The CDR3 DNA follows: TGCGCCAGCAGTGGGGGGGCCTTTAACTACGAGCAGTACTTC.

The V gene is TRBV23-1, the J gene TRBJ1-1; D gene unclear. TRBV23-1 is placed among ORFs of uncertain function. The CDR3 is 17 residues long. Trimming shortened V by 1 base and J by 4 bases, and 19 bases separated the two germline ends. The CDR3 DNA reads TGCGCCAGCAGTCAATTTCTTGTCGTGGACGTTCTCACTGAAGCTTTCTTT. It encodes CASSQFLVVDVLTEAFF.

This sequence joins TRBV5-4 and TRBJ1-1, with a weak D call TRBD1 (5 bases). Germline assignment: CDR1 SGHNT and CDR2 YYREEE (reference sequence). Trimming took 3 bases from V and 5 from J, leaving 11 bases between them. This CDR3 is 13 amino acids long. CDR3 amino acids: CASSYTDKTEAFF. The DNA of the CDR3 is TGTGCCAGCAGCTATACGGACAAGACTGAAGCTTTCTTT.

This chain connects TRBV6-5 to TRBJ2-3; D uncertain. V lost 2 bases and J 1 base, leaving 4 bases between the germline ends. CDR1 MNHEY and CDR2 SVGAGI come from the germline V gene. The CDR3 contains 13 residues. The CDR3: CASSYRGTDTQYF. The DNA for the CDR3 is TGTGCCAGCAGTTACAGGGGCACAGATACGCAGTATTTT.

CDR3 sequence (DNA): TGTGCCAGTAGTATTCGCACTAGCGGGACCTACGAGCAGTACTTC. Translation: CASSIRTSGTYEQYF. J is TRBJ2-7 and V is TRBV19; 10 nucleotides match TRBD2. In germline, CDR1 is LNHDA, CDR2 SQIVND (reference sequence). V trimming: 3 bases; J trimming: 2 bases; junction bases outside the gene matches: 4. The CDR3 totals 15 residues.

This clone ranks as large. The V call is TRBV7-9, the J call TRBJ2-7; 8 nucleotides align to TRBD1. The CDR3 is made up of 17 amino acids. The germline gives CDR1 SEHNR, CDR2 FQNEAQ (reference sequence). V was pared by 4 bases and J by 0 bases, with 11 bases of the junction left unmatched. The CDR3 nucleotides are TGTGCCAGCAGCTCAAGGCCGGGACAGGTATTCTCCTACGAGCAGTACTTC. As protein: CASSSRPGQVFSYEQYF.

The rearrangement uses TRBV7-9 and TRBJ2-5; possible D gene TRBD2, 5 bases. The germline V gene has CDR1 SEHNR and CDR2 FQNEAQ (reference sequence). This CDR3 comprises 11 residues. Trimming shortened V by 6 bases and J by 5 bases, and 7 bases separated the two germline ends. The CDR3 protein is CASSGSETQYF. CDR3 sequence (DNA): TGTGCCAGCAGTGGGAGTGAGACCCAGTACTTC.

Written as DNA, the CDR3 is TGTGCCATCAGTGAGGGGAGGAACACTGAAGCTTTCTTT. Translating it yields CAISEGRNTEAFF. The chain employs TRBV10-3 and TRBJ1-1; D ambiguous. Germline CDR1 reads ENHRY; CDR2 reads SYGVKD. The CDR3 length is 13 residues. V lost 2 bases, J lost 1 base, and 5 bases lay in between.

This clone has a handful of counts. The J gene is TRBJ2-5, the V gene TRBV7-9, with TRBD2 matching 13 bases. The V segment lost 1 base and the J segment 3 bases; nucleotides outside the gene matches: 8. The V gene's germline CDR1 is SEHNR and CDR2 FQNEAQ (reference sequence). The CDR3 is made up of 18 amino acids. The CDR3 is CASSLGTSGGPSKETQYF. Written as DNA, the CDR3 is TGTGCCAGCAGCTTAGGGACTAGCGGGGGACCCTCTAAAGAGACCCAGTACTTC.

The chain uses TRBV9 and TRBJ1-2; 7 bases fit TRBD1. CDR1 is SGDLS and CDR2 is YYNGEE in the germline V gene. The junction had 9 bases not matched to a gene; V was cut back by 0 bases and J by 4 bases. The CDR3 covers 16 residues. The CDR3 sequence: CASSVDDGTASYGYTF. CDR3 coding DNA: TGTGCCAGCAGCGTAGACGACGGGACAGCATCCTATGGCTACACCTTC.